This is a list of T cell receptor beta chains from one sample in a study of shared clonotypes between healthy human individuals. Some clones are missing from TCRdb's copy, which holds only in-frame ones; the method was immunoSEQ multiplex PCR. The repertoire holds 400,000 to 500,000 clones, with 75% to 85% as singletons. Sequencing input: PBMCs. These receptors all come from a woman between 40 and 55 years old in good health. Some clones in this sample may be carry-over from other donors' samples. CDR3s include the opening cysteine and the closing phenylalanine or tryptophan. The order of the fields is V gene, J gene, D gene, clone size, CDR3 protein, CDR3 DNA. The D gene is left open where the match is weak. Size values are once, few and many counts, or a class for expanded clones, and some rows have none.

>TRBV28|TRBJ2-5|-|-
CASSFGGFEETQYF
TGTGCCAGCAGTTTTGGGGGTTTCGAAGAGACCCAGTACTTC
>TRBV5-4|TRBJ2-3|TRBD1|-
CASSRQGARTDTQYF
TGTGCCAGCAGCCGACAGGGGGCTCGAACAGATACGCAGTATTTT
>TRBV11-2|TRBJ2-7|-|-
CASSLVGGASYEQYF
TGTGCCAGCAGCTTAGTGGGGGGGGCGTCCTACGAGCAGTACTTC
>TRBV5-1|TRBJ2-1|-|-
CASSLGQPLYNEQFF
TGCGCCAGCAGCTTGGGGCAACCGCTATACAATGAGCAGTTCTTC
>TRBV18|TRBJ2-5|-|once
CASSPRSRQETQYF
TGTGCCAGCTCACCACGGTCCAGGCAAGAGACCCAGTACTTC
>TRBV7-9|TRBJ2-7|-|-
CASSSTSITGFTGGEQYF
TGTGCCAGCAGCTCCACTAGTATAACGGGTTTCACCGGGGGCGAGCAGTACTTC
>TRBV6-4|TRBJ2-4|-|once
CASRTRENDKNIQYF
TGTGCCAGCAGGACGCGGGAAAATGACAAAAACATTCAGTACTTC
>TRBV7-9|TRBJ2-2|-|-
CASSEGLRNTGELFF
TGTGCCAGCAGCGAAGGACTGAGAAACACCGGGGAGCTGTTTTTT
>TRBV5-4|TRBJ2-5|TRBD2|-
CASSRMVAGSQETQYF
TGTGCCAGCAGCCGGATGGTAGCGGGCAGCCAAGAGACCCAGTACTTC
>TRBV6-5|TRBJ2-7|TRBD1|-
CASSRPNRGLYEQYF
TGTGCCAGCAGTCGACCGAACAGGGGGCTCTACGAGCAGTACTTC
>TRBV5-1|TRBJ2-7|TRBD1|-
CASSSTGAEQYF
TGCGCCAGCAGCTCGACAGGGGCCGAGCAGTACTTC